A single sample gave rise to the 32 T cell receptor beta chains below, sequenced in a study of blood T cell repertoires in COVID-19 (dated by TCRdb to the early 2020s). Libraries were constructed by the immunoSEQ multiplex PCR assay. In TCRdb, the immuneACCESS table is reduced to in-frame sequences with V and J assigned. These tables do not hold every clone; where another copy was compared, an unresolved V gene accounts for under half, and the others remain unexplained. For this sample there are 55,000 to 60,000 clones; roughly 80% appear just once. The top ten hold roughly a sixth of the sample. The sample comprised peripheral blood. The receptors originated from a man aged 70 or older with active COVID-19.

This clone occurred a few times. Distinct nucleotide sequences in the sample also encode this CDR3. This chain connects TRBV4-2 to TRBJ2-1; D might be TRBD2 (6 bases). Looked up from germline, CDR1 is LGHNA and CDR2 is YNFKEQ. Trimming cost V 0 bases and J 0 bases, with 9 bases left between them. The CDR3 spans 16 residues. The CDR3 is CASSQDAGSSYNEQFF. CDR3 sequence (DNA): TGTGCCAGCAGCCAAGATGCCGGGAGCTCCTACAATGAGCAGTTCTTC.

This chain joins TRBV14 and TRBJ2-1, with 7 bases identical to TRBD2. Losses at the gene ends were 1 base for V and 2 bases for J; bases not matched to a gene: 2. Germline assignment: CDR1 SGHDN and CDR2 FVKESK. The CDR3 has 15 residues. The CDR3 sequence: CASSQVGRAYNEQFF. The CDR3 nucleotides read TGTGCCAGCAGCCAAGTAGGGAGGGCCTACAATGAGCAGTTCTTC.

Here the CDR3 DNA reads TGCGCCAGCAGCCAAGGTCCAAGCGGGGTCTACGAGCAGTACTTC. Its translation is CASSQGPSGVYEQYF. This sequence joins TRBV4-3 and TRBJ2-7; 7 nucleotides agree with TRBD2. The germline V gene has CDR1 LGHNA and CDR2 YSLEER. Trimming cost V 1 base and J 3 bases; bases outside gene matches: 6. The CDR3 is 15 amino acids.

This clone showed up just a few times. The chain couples TRBV2 to TRBJ2-1; 8 positions match TRBD2. Germline trimming cut 6 bases from V and 9 bases from J; bases unmatched to any gene: 13. The germline gives CDR1 SNHLY, CDR2 FYNNEI. This CDR3 is 15 amino acids long. The CDR3: CASRRGVAGTTEQFF. Here the CDR3 DNA reads TGTGCCAGCAGGCGGGGGGTAGCGGGAACTACTGAGCAGTTCTTC.

The chain recombines TRBV5-4 with TRBJ1-3; D is unresolved. The V end was cut by 2 bases, the J end by 3 bases, with 9 bases between. Germline lookup yields CDR1 SGHNT and CDR2 YYREEE (reference sequence). The CDR3 contains 14 residues. The CDR3 is CASSFKGVGNTIYF. The CDR3 DNA reads as TGTGCCAGCAGCTTCAAGGGAGTTGGAAACACCATATATTTT.

This clone has just a few counts. The V and J genes are TRBV19 and TRBJ1-5; TRBD1 might be the D (6 bases). V lost 8 bases and J 3 bases, leaving 17 bases between the germline ends. Per germline, CDR1 LNHDA and CDR2 SQIVND (reference sequence). The CDR3 covers 15 residues. In nucleotides, the CDR3 is TGTGCCAGTTCAGGGGACGGGCTTTTCAATCAGCCCCAGCATTTT. Its translation: CASSGDGLFNQPQHF.

The J gene is TRBJ1-1, the V gene TRBV29-1; 8 bases match TRBD1. The CDR3 is 14 residues long. The ends lost 5 bases at V and 3 bases at J; junction bases unmatched: 8. Germline CDR1 reads SQVTM; CDR2 reads ANQGSEA. CDR3: CSVRPGGRDTEAFF. The CDR3 bases are TGCAGCGTTCGTCCAGGGGGCAGGGACACTGAAGCTTTCTTT.

The chain links TRBV5-1 to TRBJ2-2; possible D gene TRBD2, 5 bases. The CDR3 is 15 residues long. Trimming cost V 3 bases and J 7 bases, with 16 bases left between them. CDR1 SGHRS and CDR2 YFSETQ come from the germline V gene. DNA for the CDR3: TGCGCCAGCAGCTCGCCGTCGACCGGGAACGGGGAGCTGTTTTTT. Protein sequence: CASSSPSTGNGELFF.

The chain combines TRBV28 with TRBJ1-5; TRBD1 agrees at 9 bases. The CDR3 is 14 amino acids. The germline V gene has CDR1 MDHEN and CDR2 SYDVKM. The V and J ends lost 7 bases and 5 bases, in that order; junction bases with no gene match: 6. The DNA for the CDR3 is TGTGCCAGCACCTCGGACAGGGGTTATCAGCCCCAGCATTTT. Encoded protein: CASTSDRGYQPQHF. Supplemented by reference TRBV28 and TRBJ1-5, the full variable domain reads DVKVTQSSRYLVKRTGEKVFLECVQDMDHENMFWYRQDPGLGLRLIYFSYDVKMKEKGDIPEGYSVSREKKERFSLILESASTNQTSMYLCASTSDRGYQPQHFGDGTRLSIL.

The chain is built from TRBV30 and TRBJ2-3; tentative D call: TRBD2 (6 bases). CDR1 GTSNPN and CDR2 SVGIG come from the germline V gene (reference sequence). Trimming pared 3 bases from V and 0 bases from J, leaving 13 bases between. This CDR3 region has 15 residues. The CDR3 sequence is CAWSPGGFSTDTQYF. In DNA, the CDR3 is TGTGCCTGGAGCCCCGGAGGGTTTAGCACAGATACGCAGTATTTT.

This clone was seen a handful of times. The V gene is TRBV4-1, the J gene TRBJ1-1, with D uncertain. The CDR3 runs to 15 residues. Trimming took off 3 bases at V and 0 bases at J, with 11 bases between the two ends. Germline CDR1 MGHRA, CDR2 YSYEKL. For the CDR3, the DNA is TGCGCCAGCAGCCAGGCGACAAGAATGAACACTGAAGCTTTCTTT. Encoded protein: CASSQATRMNTEAFF.

The chain has TRBV3-1 (or the pseudogene TRBV3-2) and TRBJ1-5; perhaps TRBD1 as D (5 bases). Germline loops: CDR1 LGHDT, CDR2 YNNKEL (reference sequence). The CDR3 runs to 15 residues. Trimming took 7 bases from V and 4 from J, leaving 17 bases between them. The DNA of the CDR3 is TGTGCCAGCAAATCGGAGGGGTTGGGGAATCAGCCCCAGCATTTT. Amino acid sequence: CASKSEGLGNQPQHF.

The chain is built from TRBV15 and TRBJ2-2, with D maybe TRBD1 (6 bases). The germline V gene encodes CDR1 LNHNV and CDR2 YYDKDF (reference sequence). V gave up 0 bases and J gave up 1 base, with 6 bases separating them. CDR3 length: 15 amino acids. This chain's CDR3 is CATSRDRGNTGELFF. DNA of the CDR3: TGTGCCACCAGCAGAGACAGGGGGAACACCGGGGAGCTGTTTTTT.

The J gene is TRBJ2-7, the V gene TRBV7-8; D is possibly TRBD1 (6 bases). This CDR3 has 15 residues. Trimming took off 4 bases at V and 1 base at J, with 14 bases between the two ends. Germline V CDR1 and CDR2: SGHVS, FQNEAQ. The CDR3 DNA follows: TGTGCCAGCAGCTCCCCCCCTACAGGGTCCTACGAGCAGTACTTC. Protein: CASSSPPTGSYEQYF.

V gene TRBV18 combines with J gene TRBJ2-2; 8 bases line up with TRBD1. The CDR3 length is 16 residues. V lost 3 bases to trimming and J lost 4 bases; unmatched junction nucleotides: 7. In germline, CDR1 is KGHSH, CDR2 LQKENI. CDR3 sequence reads: CASSPLARGLTGELFF. The CDR3 coding sequence is TGTGCCAGCTCACCCTTAGCCAGGGGGCTCACCGGGGAGCTGTTTTTT.

V usage is TRBV4-1 and J usage is TRBJ2-1, with D possibly being TRBD1 (6 bases). The germline gives CDR1 MGHRA, CDR2 YSYEKL. The V gene lost 0 bases and the J gene lost 7 bases, with 13 bases spanning the gap. The CDR3 runs to 15 residues. The CDR3: CASSQDRGPLNEQFF. CDR3 coding DNA: TGCGCCAGCAGCCAAGACAGGGGACCTCTTAATGAGCAGTTCTTC.

This rearrangement joins TRBV29-1 to TRBJ2-7, with TRBD2 identical over 8 bases. Germline trimming cut 6 bases from V and 3 bases from J; bases unmatched to any gene: 7. The CDR3 contains 13 residues. The V gene's germline CDR1 is SQVTM and CDR2 ANQGSEA. CDR3 sequence reads: CSVESGGDYEQYF. The CDR3 coding sequence is TGCAGCGTCGAGTCGGGAGGGGACTACGAGCAGTACTTC.

The chain has TRBV7-2 and TRBJ2-2; D unclear. V was cut by 1 base and J by 5 bases, with 11 bases left in between. CDR3 size: 15 residues. Germline loops: CDR1 SGHTA, CDR2 FQGNSA. CDR3 loop: CASSLVSRLTGELFF. Here the CDR3 DNA reads TGTGCCAGCAGCTTAGTCTCGCGATTGACCGGGGAGCTGTTTTTT.

The chain recombines TRBV15 with TRBJ2-7; the match to TRBD2 covers 8 bases. The V gene's germline CDR1 is LNHNV and CDR2 YYDKDF (reference sequence). V was clipped by 3 bases and J by 4 bases; unmatched bases: 11. The CDR3 totals 16 residues. CDR3 in DNA: TGTGCCACCAGCAGTCGGGGGGGGACTGAAGGATACGAGCAGTACTTC. It translates to CATSSRGGTEGYEQYF.

The rearrangement joins TRBV5-1 to TRBJ1-4; D uncertain. CDR1 and CDR2 (germline): SGHRS, YFSETQ. V lost 0 bases and J 9 bases, leaving 6 bases between the germline ends. This CDR3 is built from 12 residues. The CDR3 region is CASSLDRKKLFF. The CDR3, as DNA: TGCGCCAGCAGCTTGGACAGAAAAAAACTGTTTTTT.

This rearrangement joins TRBV24-1 to TRBJ2-5, with 9 bases that match TRBD1. The trim removed 4 bases at V and 5 bases at J, leaving 7 bases unmatched. The CDR3 is made up of 15 amino acids. The germline V gene encodes CDR1 KGHDR and CDR2 SFDVKD. The CDR3 region has the DNA TGTGCCACCAGTGACCCAACAGGGGGCGAGGAGACCCAGTACTTC. The encoded protein is CATSDPTGGEETQYF.

The chain is built from TRBV6-5 and TRBJ1-2, with 9 bases that match TRBD1. The germline V gene has CDR1 MNHEY and CDR2 SVGAGI. With V trimmed by 0 bases and J by 7 bases, 6 bases remained unmatched. The length of the CDR3 is 15 residues. CDR3 bases: TGTGCCAGCAGTTACTCTGGGACAGGGATCGGTGGCTACACCTTC. Protein: CASSYSGTGIGGYTF.

The chain recombines TRBV5-1 with TRBJ2-1; 15 bases are a match to TRBD2. The germline V gene has CDR1 SGHRS and CDR2 YFSETQ. The length of the CDR3 is 16 residues. The V segment lost 0 bases and the J segment 15 bases; nucleotides outside the gene matches: 10. The CDR3: CASSLGDGLAGGLPFF. CDR3 nucleotide sequence: TGCGCCAGCAGCTTGGGGGATGGACTAGCGGGAGGGCTGCCGTTCTTC.

The rearrangement joins TRBV5-1 to TRBJ2-7; D might be TRBD1 (6 bases). CDR1 and CDR2 (germline): SGHRS, YFSETQ. The CDR3 is made up of 15 amino acids. Trimming pared 0 bases from V and 7 bases from J, leaving 17 bases between. The CDR3: CASSLDQPGQGEQYF. The CDR3 DNA sequence: TGCGCCAGCAGCTTGGATCAGCCAGGGCAGGGGGAGCAGTACTTC.

The chain carries TRBV9 and TRBJ1-2; 8 bases align to TRBD1. Germline V lookup: CDR1 SGDLS, CDR2 YYNGEE. The length of the CDR3 is 16 residues. V lost 2 bases, J lost 4 bases, and 10 bases stayed unmatched. The chain's CDR3 is CASSVGQGARGYGYTF. For the CDR3, the DNA is TGTGCCAGCAGCGTGGGGCAGGGGGCTCGGGGCTATGGCTACACCTTC.

The chain recombines TRBV27 with TRBJ1-6, with no clear D. CDR3 length: 12 residues. Trimming removed 3 bases at V and 7 bases at J, with 4 bases between. CDR1 is MNHEY and CDR2 is SMNVEV in the germline V gene (reference sequence). The DNA of the CDR3 is TGTGCCAGCAGTTTCAGAAATTCACCCCTCCACTTT. Translating gives CASSFRNSPLHF.

The rearrangement links TRBV7-2 to TRBJ2-3; 10 bases align to TRBD2. CDR3 size: 18 residues. CDR1 is SGHTA and CDR2 is FQGNSA in the germline V gene. The trim removed 1 base at V and 1 base at J, leaving 8 bases unmatched. CDR3 nucleotide sequence: TGTGCCAGCAGCTTAGACTATACCGGGACTAGCGGCACAGATACGCAGTATTTT. It translates to CASSLDYTGTSGTDTQYF. Drawing the rest from reference TRBV7-2 and TRBJ2-3, the complete variable domain is GAGVSQSPSNKVTEKGKDVELRCDPISGHTALYWYRQSLGQGLEFLIYFQGNSAPDKSGLPSDRFSAERTGGSVSTLTIQRTQQEDSAVYLCASSLDYTGTSGTDTQYFGPGTRLTVL.

This chain joins TRBV7-2 and TRBJ2-3; TRBD2 aligns across 8 bases. Looked up from germline, CDR1 is SGHTA and CDR2 is FQGNSA. Germline trimming cut 2 bases from V and 11 bases from J; bases unmatched to any gene: 18. CDR3 length: 17 amino acids. As DNA, the CDR3 is TGTGCCAGCAGCTTAATCTTCGGGAGGGCTATGGAGTCGGGGCAGTATTTT. Translation gives CASSLIFGRAMESGQYF.

V gene TRBV29-1 combines with J gene TRBJ2-3, with 10 positions matching TRBD2. The CDR3 has 15 amino acids. V was clipped by 6 bases and J by 2 bases; unmatched bases: 8. Germline V CDR1 and CDR2: SQVTM, ANQGSEA. CDR3 loop: CSVSRTSGDTDTQYF. As DNA, the CDR3 is TGCAGCGTATCCCGGACTAGCGGAGACACAGATACGCAGTATTTT.

The gene calls are TRBV2 and TRBJ2-5; 8 positions agree with TRBD1. CDR3 length: 14 residues. Losses at the gene ends were 4 bases for V and 5 bases for J; bases not matched to a gene: 6. Germline CDR1 reads SNHLY; CDR2 reads FYNNEI. CDR3 sequence: CASSGTGGRETQYF. Written as DNA, the CDR3 is TGTGCCAGCAGTGGAACAGGGGGGAGGGAGACCCAGTACTTC.

The V and J genes are TRBV2 and TRBJ2-2; TRBD2 aligns across 8 bases. With 7 bases clipped from V and 6 bases from J, the junction kept 7 bases outside the gene matches. Germline V CDR1 and CDR2: SNHLY, FYNNEI. CDR3 size: 14 residues. Here the CDR3 reads CASKRAGGPGELFF. The DNA for the CDR3 is TGTGCCAGCAAAAGGGCGGGAGGACCCGGGGAGCTGTTTTTT. Complete variable domain (other parts from reference TRBV2 and TRBJ2-2): EPEVTQTPSHQVTQMGQEVILRCVPISNHLYFYWYRQILGQKVEFLVSFYNNEISEKSEIFDDQFSVERPDGSNFTLKIRSTKLEDSAMYFCASKRAGGPGELFFGEGSRLTVL.

The chain couples TRBV5-1 to TRBJ2-2; D gene uncertain. V lost 2 bases, J lost 0 bases, and 11 bases lay in between. The CDR3 runs to 16 residues. The germline CDR1 and CDR2 sequences are SGHRS and YFSETQ. The CDR3 is CASSLFAASNTGELFF. The DNA for the CDR3 is TGCGCCAGCAGCTTATTTGCGGCCTCGAACACCGGGGAGCTGTTTTTT.